This passage covers 26 T cell receptor beta chains from one sample sequenced in a study of T cells after yellow fever vaccination. TCRdb used MiXCR to reprocess the 5' RACE reads, holding one entry per CDR3 protein. The table has about 42,000 distinct CDR3 sequences, around 6.4% seen once; the top ten hold over 9.5%. Sequenced here: PBMCs, either bulk or a sorted T-cell subset (CD4+, CD8+, memory, or dextramer-sorted; not recorded which), sampled 45 days after the yellow fever booster vaccination. The receptor source for this set is a man younger than 45 who received the YFV17D yellow fever vaccine.

This clonotype was seen ten or more times. This chain connects TRBV12-3 or TRBV12-4 to TRBJ1-2; D is ambiguous. The CDR3 spans 11 residues. Trimming took 6 bases from V and 8 from J, leaving 10 bases between them. The CDR3 coding sequence is TGTGCCAGCAGCTCGGCCGGGGGCTACACCTTC. It encodes CASSSAGGYTF.

This chain joins TRBV7-8 and TRBJ2-1, with 8 bases matching TRBD2. Per the germline V gene, CDR1 is SGHVS and CDR2 is FQNEAQ. V shed 1 base and J 14 bases; nucleotides not matched to a gene: 13. This CDR3 is 15 amino acids long. The CDR3 DNA follows: TGTGCCAGCAGCTTAGTGTCTAGCGGGTCCCCGCGGGAGTTCTTC. Its protein is CASSLVSSGSPREFF. Supplemented by reference TRBV7-8 and TRBJ2-1, the full variable domain reads GAGVSQSPRYKVAKRGQDVALRCDPISGHVSLFWYQQALGQGPEFLTYFQNEAQLDKSGLPSDRFFAERPEGSVSTLKIQRTQQEDSAVYLCASSLVSSGSPREFFGPGTRLTVL.

This clonotype was counted ten times or more. V and J are TRBV11-1 and TRBJ2-1; tentatively, D is TRBD1 (7 bases). Germline-derived CDR1 and CDR2 are SGHAT and FQDESV (reference sequence). The CDR3 is made up of 18 amino acids. Between the trimmed V and J ends, which lost 0 bases and 1 base, there was a span of 16 bases. This CDR3 reads CASSLAREQGTSYNEQFF. DNA of the CDR3: TGTGCCAGCAGCTTAGCAAGGGAACAGGGGACTTCCTACAATGAGCAGTTCTTC.

This clonotype was seen repeatedly, ten times or more. The chain joins TRBV29-1 to TRBJ1-1; D call uncertain. Trimming removed 2 bases from V and 1 base from J, with 8 bases in between. Germline assignment: CDR1 SQVTM and CDR2 ANQGSEA. The CDR3 has 13 residues. CDR3: CSVESTPNTEAFF. The CDR3 DNA reads as TGCAGCGTTGAATCGACTCCGAACACTGAAGCTTTCTTT.

This clonotype turned up a few times. V gene TRBV13 combines with J gene TRBJ2-1; the D is unclear. The CDR3 extends over 11 amino acids. The germline V and J ends were trimmed by 4 bases and 8 bases, with 6 bases remaining between them. Germline assignment: CDR1 PRHDT and CDR2 FYEKMQ (reference sequence). This CDR3 is CASSSVHEQFF. The CDR3 DNA reads as TGTGCCAGCAGCTCGGTCCATGAGCAGTTCTTC.

The table lists this clonotype with many counts. The chain is built from TRBV5-1 and TRBJ2-7, with 8 bases identical to TRBD2. The CDR3 contains 15 residues. Germline assignment: CDR1 SGHRS and CDR2 YFSETQ. The ends lost 5 bases at V and 2 bases at J; junction bases unmatched: 9. The CDR3 loop is CASRQGLGLAYEQYF. CDR3 DNA: TGCGCCAGCAGGCAGGGGCTGGGACTAGCCTACGAGCAGTACTTC.

This clonotype was seen repeatedly, ten times or more. The J gene is TRBJ1-5, the V gene TRBV6-5; tentative D call: TRBD1 (6 bases). CDR3 size: 17 residues. V was clipped by 2 bases and J by 2 bases, with 16 bases between them. CDR1 MNHEY and CDR2 SVGAGI come from the germline V gene. CDR3 protein: CASSYGWKDSGNQPQHF. The CDR3 coding sequence is TGTGCCAGCAGTTACGGTTGGAAGGACAGTGGCAATCAGCCCCAGCATTTT.

The V gene is TRBV11-1, the J gene TRBJ2-7; maybe TRBD2 (5 bases). The CDR3 loop spans 14 amino acids. Trimming stripped 7 bases from V and 6 bases from J, with 19 bases between. Germline-derived CDR1 and CDR2 are SGHAT and FQDESV (reference sequence). For the CDR3, the DNA is TGTGCCAGCACCGAAGGAGGCGCCGGAGGCGAGCAGTACTTC. It specifies CASTEGGAGGEQYF.

This clonotype was counted only a few times. The CDR3: CASSATIDQPQHF. CDR3 in DNA: TGTGCCAGCAGCGCGACAATCGATCAGCCCCAGCATTTT. J is TRBJ1-5 and V is TRBV7-2; D not resolved. V was cut by 5 bases and J by 5 bases, with 10 bases left in between. The CDR3 length is 13 residues. Germline assignment: CDR1 SGHTA and CDR2 FQGNSA.

A note on this clonotype: The junction departs from the called germline gene at one end, perhaps through a read error. The chain carries TRBV7-3 and TRBJ2-1; no definite D call. The CDR3 is 16 amino acids. Germline assignment: CDR1 SGHTA and CDR2 FQGTGA. CDR3 DNA sequence: TGTGACAGCAGCTTAATTCGTCCCGCGGATTACAATGAGCAGTTCTTC. The encoded protein is CDSSLIRPADYNEQFF.

Only a few counts were recorded for this clonotype. This chain connects TRBV7-2 to TRBJ2-7; possible D gene TRBD2, 7 bases. V gave up 5 bases and J gave up 4 bases, with 18 bases separating them. The CDR3 is 15 residues long. Germline V CDR1 and CDR2: SGHTA, FQGNSA. CDR3 region: CASSPGGLGQYEQYF. DNA for the CDR3: TGTGCCAGCAGCCCGGGGGGCCTTGGACAGTACGAGCAGTACTTC.

The genes are TRBV28 and TRBJ2-7; tentatively, D is TRBD2 (6 bases). Germline V gene lookup returns CDR1 MDHEN and CDR2 SYDVKM. V shed 6 bases and J shed 0 bases, with 9 bases lying between them. This CDR3 has 13 residues. CDR3 residues: CASSEGLSYEQYF. CDR3 nucleotides: TGTGCCAGCAGCGAGGGACTCTCCTACGAGCAGTACTTC.

V is TRBV3-1 and J is TRBJ2-7; maybe TRBD2 (5 bases). This CDR3 is built from 13 residues. V lost 4 bases and J 3 bases, leaving 10 bases between the germline ends. From germline, CDR1 is LGHDT and CDR2 YNNKEL (reference sequence). CDR3: CASSPLGGYEQYF. CDR3 sequence (DNA): TGTGCCAGCAGCCCCCTCGGAGGCTACGAGCAGTACTTC.

This clonotype has just a few counts. The gene calls are TRBV18 and TRBJ1-1; TRBD1 aligns across 12 bases. Looked up from germline, CDR1 is KGHSH and CDR2 is LQKENI. This CDR3 is 16 amino acids long. Trimming removed 5 bases from V and 0 bases from J; junction bases left unmatched: 4. Here the CDR3 DNA reads TGTGCCAGCTCATCGGGACAGGGGGCGATGAACACTGAAGCTTTCTTT. Translation gives CASSSGQGAMNTEAFF.

This clonotype was seen at least ten times. The chain links TRBV20-1 to TRBJ2-5; D may be TRBD2 (6 bases). V was pared by 3 bases and J by 4 bases, with 9 bases between. The germline V gene has CDR1 DFQATT and CDR2 SNEGSKA (reference sequence). The CDR3 has 12 residues. CDR3 sequence: CSASGRGETQYF. CDR3 bases: TGCAGTGCTAGCGGGAGAGGAGAGACCCAGTACTTC.

This clonotype has a handful of counts. The V and J genes are TRBV6-2 or TRBV6-3 and TRBJ2-6; TRBD2 is a possible D gene (5 bases). V was clipped by 6 bases and J by 0 bases, with 9 bases between them. The CDR3 contains 15 residues. The germline V gene has CDR1 MNHEY and CDR2 SVGEGT. The CDR3 protein is CASRGSGSGANVLTF. As DNA, the CDR3 is TGTGCCAGCAGGGGCAGCGGCTCTGGGGCCAACGTCCTGACTTTC.

A few counts support this clonotype. V and J are TRBV7-8 and TRBJ2-2; 13 bases fit TRBD2. V lost 3 bases, J lost 0 bases, and 4 bases stayed unmatched. Per germline, CDR1 SGHVS and CDR2 FQNEAQ. This CDR3 is 18 amino acids long. The CDR3 region has the DNA TGTGCCAGCAGCTTTCCGACTAGCGGGAGGTCGAACACCGGGGAGCTGTTTTTT. Translated: CASSFPTSGRSNTGELFF.

This clonotype was detected a few times. CDR3 in amino acids: CASSTGGFDSPLHF. CDR3 sequence (DNA): TGTGCCAGCTCAACAGGGGGCTTTGATTCACCCCTCCACTTT. The chain links TRBV18 to TRBJ1-6; 9 bases fit TRBD1. V dropped 5 bases and J dropped 8; count of bases not matched to a gene: 4. In germline, CDR1 is KGHSH, CDR2 LQKENI. This CDR3 has 14 residues.

In its sample, this clonotype was seen many times. This chain uses TRBV28 with TRBJ1-2; D is possibly TRBD1 (5 bases). The CDR3 length is 14 residues. Trimming left V 5 bases short and J 4 bases short, with 14 bases between. Germline V gene data show CDR1 as MDHEN and CDR2 as SYDVKM. CDR3 region: CASSHGTLAYGYTF. For the CDR3, the DNA is TGTGCCAGCAGTCATGGGACGTTAGCCTATGGCTACACCTTC.

Only a few counts were recorded for this clonotype. J is TRBJ2-4 and V is TRBV12-3 or TRBV12-4, with D tentatively TRBD1 (5 bases). Trimming shortened V by 4 bases and J by 2 bases, and 15 bases separated the two germline ends. The CDR3 has 16 amino acids. The CDR3 sequence is CASSWEGVRTKNIQYF. DNA for the CDR3: TGTGCCAGCAGTTGGGAAGGGGTGCGGACCAAAAACATTCAGTACTTC.

In its sample, this clonotype was seen many times. V is TRBV20-1 and J is TRBJ2-2; 9 bases fit TRBD1. Trimming at V came to 6 bases and at J to 3 bases, leaving 17 bases not matched to a gene. In germline, CDR1 is DFQATT, CDR2 SNEGSKA (reference sequence). The CDR3 contains 18 residues. The CDR3 region is CSATITAPGTGYTGELFF. Here the CDR3 DNA reads TGCAGTGCCACGATTACCGCTCCCGGGACAGGGTACACCGGGGAGCTGTTTTTT.

This clonotype has a count of ten or more. This chain connects TRBV29-1 to TRBJ1-2; 7 nucleotides match TRBD1. This CDR3 spans 12 amino acids. The J segment lost 5 bases and the V segment lost 8 bases, leaving 8 bases of the junction unmatched. Germline CDR1 and CDR2: SQVTM and ANQGSEA. CDR3 in DNA: TGCAGCACAAGACAGGGTTCTTATGGCTACACCTTC. It codes for CSTRQGSYGYTF. Using reference TRBV29-1 and TRBJ1-2 for the parts outside the CDR3, the full variable domain is SAVISQKPSRDICQRGTSLTIQCQVDSQVTMMFWYRQQPGQSLTLIATANQGSEATYESGFVIDKFPISRPNLTFSTLTVSNMSPEDSSIYLCSTRQGSYGYTFGSGTRLTVV.

There are a few counts of this clonotype. CDR3 sequence (DNA): TGTGCCAGCAGCTTAGGGACGGAAGACGAGACCCAGTACTTC. This sequence encodes CASSLGTEDETQYF. The chain is built from TRBV7-2 and TRBJ2-5; D unclear. CDR1 is SGHTA, CDR2 FQGNSA, per germline. This CDR3 contains 14 residues. V was pared by 1 base and J by 5 bases, with 11 bases between.

This chain joins TRBV28 and TRBJ2-7, with 11 bases matching TRBD1. CDR3 length: 14 amino acids. Germline V lookup: CDR1 MDHEN, CDR2 SYDVKM. The V and J ends lost 5 bases and 4 bases, in that order; junction bases with no gene match: 4. For the CDR3, the DNA is TGTGCCAGCAGTCTCTGGGACAGGGGGTACGAGCAGTACTTC. Its translation is CASSLWDRGYEQYF.

This clonotype was detected ten times or more. V is TRBV15 and J is TRBJ2-7; D might be TRBD2 (5 bases). Germline V gives CDR1 LNHNV, CDR2 YYDKDF (reference sequence). Trimming cost V 1 base and J 7 bases, with 14 bases left between them. The CDR3 is 14 amino acids. Written as DNA, the CDR3 is TGTGCCACCAGCAGAGCTAGCAGCTTTGGGGAGCAGTACTTC. Translation: CATSRASSFGEQYF.

The rearrangement uses TRBV19 and TRBJ2-1, with D tentatively TRBD2 (5 bases). CDR1 is LNHDA and CDR2 is SQIVND in the germline V gene (reference sequence). The CDR3 contains 14 residues. V gave up 10 bases and J gave up 0 bases, with 13 bases separating them. The DNA of the CDR3 is TGTGCCACTACGGAGGCCAACTCCTACAATGAGCAGTTCTTC. As protein: CATTEANSYNEQFF. Together with reference TRBV19 and TRBJ2-1, the CDR3 gives the full variable domain: DGGITQSPKYLFRKEGQNVTLSCEQNLNHDAMYWYRQDPGQGLRLIYYSQIVNDFQKGDIAEGYSVSREKKESFPLTVTSAQKNPTAFYLCATTEANSYNEQFFGPGTRLTVL.